This entry concerns a single T cell receptor (beta chain). It lacks a known antigen. The sample belongs to a study of monozygotic twins with inflammatory bowel disease (dated by TCRdb to between 2018 and 2021). For the study in its entirety: The full study comprised around 28 monozygotic twin pairs: nine German pairs (four IBD-concordant, five IBD-discordant) and 19 IBD-discordant Danish pairs. Within discordant pairs, disease-associated traits were sought mainly by comparing IBD patients with their genetically identical healthy co-twins. Each individual had, on average, about 151 000 unique TCRalpha sequences and 181 000 unique TCRbeta sequences available for analysis.

Library generation was performed with 5' RACE. For each TCR library, approximately 3.5 ug of total RNA was used. For each sample, cDNA was synthesized in eight separate reactions using SMARTScribe reverse transcriptase. During cDNA synthesis, template switching was used to introduce unique molecular identifiers that contained a 6-nucleotide sample barcode. Amplification of TCRalpha and TCRbeta cDNA involved two nested PCRs of approximately 16 and 10 cycles, and each PCR was followed by bead purification. Before amplification, the cDNA was both treated with uracil DNA-glycosylase and purified with the QIAquick PCR purification kit. The second PCR added Illumina TruSeq-compatible adapters along with sample-specific barcodes. Library quality and concentration were checked on TapeStation and Qubit, and libraries were pooled at around 5 ng each. The pooled libraries were sequenced with 2 x 100 bp reads and custom sequencing primers on an Illumina HiSeq2500 single-index Rapid Run. The authors' analysis ran thus. MiGEC version 1.2.6 was used for UMI-based consensus assembly, which corrected PCR and sequencing errors. V(D)J alignment, clonotype assembly and CDR3 extraction were performed with MiXCR version 2.1.1. To normalise gene usage, clonotype sharing and MAIT/NKT TCR abundance, the top 1000, 10 000 and 20 000 clonotypes in each sample were analysed. Diversity was computed as the inverse Simpson index with the vegan R package after downsampling to 27 000 UMIs. Statistical testing used paired Mann-Whitney U tests on the discordant twin pairs and applied Benjamini-Hochberg correction for multiple testing. TCRdb reprocessed the reads and provides one entry for every CDR3 protein sequence; no DNA is given. What appears here as the V and J calls and clone size reflects TCRdb's work, not the paper's. This sample's records show about 330,000 distinct CDR3 sequences. The ten largest clones capture 2% to 2.5% of the sample.

What the work shows at the level of the full study, not this receptor alone: No single strong signal or clonotype linked to IBD turned up in the results, so the idea that one exists was not supported. Differing immunosuppressive treatments among patients may have added background noise and inter-individual variability to the repertoires. Compared with healthy twins, IBD patients shared fewer clonotypes with other individuals, and the difference was most pronounced in patients with signs of disease activity. No difference in repertoire similarity was observed between concordant and discordant twins, possibly owing to limited statistical power. The analysis was unable to tell different T cell subtypes apart. A decrease in TCRbeta repertoire diversity, as measured by inverse Simpson index, was observed in IBD patients compared with their healthy co-twins.

A roughly 2.7 ml peripheral blood sample was drawn into PAXgene tubes per donor and stored at -80°C. Without T cell sorting, total RNA was isolated from whole blood using the PAXgene blood miRNA kit on an automated QIAcube. Deep TCRalpha and TCRbeta repertoire profiling with unique molecular barcoding was performed on peripheral blood of monozygotic twin pairs concordant or discordant for inflammatory bowel disease. Smoking habits were recorded for all twin pairs, and individuals were classified as current, former or never smokers. Counted from cysteine to phenylalanine, this CDR3 has 17 amino acids. No DNA is given. The germline V gene (reference sequence) provides CDR1 LGHDT and CDR2 YNNKEL.

Sequencing was carried out using blood. The rearranged chain carries TRBV3-1 and TRBJ2-3; as DNA is missing, the TRBD1 call by TCRdb cannot be tested. The receptor's source is a human donor with ulcerative colitis or Crohn's disease, or a healthy co-twin of an affected twin (not recorded which). Here the CDR3 is given as CASSQEVGQRWTDTQYF.